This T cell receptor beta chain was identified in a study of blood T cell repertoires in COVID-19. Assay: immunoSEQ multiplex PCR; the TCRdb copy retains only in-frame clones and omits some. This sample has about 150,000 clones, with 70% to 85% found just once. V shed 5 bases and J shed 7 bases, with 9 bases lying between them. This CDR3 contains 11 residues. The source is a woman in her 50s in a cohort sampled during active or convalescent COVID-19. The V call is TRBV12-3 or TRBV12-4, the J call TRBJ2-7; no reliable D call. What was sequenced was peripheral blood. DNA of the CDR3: TGTGCCAGCAGTATATTCGGGGAGCAGTACTTC. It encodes CASSIFGEQYF.